Below, 23 T cell receptor beta chains from the same sample are listed, as sequenced in a study of shared clonotypes between healthy human individuals. CD45RO-negative cells were positively selected for CCR7, leaving out terminally differentiated effector memory CD45RA+ cells. Only in-frame clones appear in the TCRdb table, and some are missing; sequencing was by immunoSEQ multiplex PCR. This table has under 2,000,000 clones, around 96% appearing once. The sample consisted of naive CD8+ T cells sorted from blood. The source is a young man in good health.

The chain employs TRBV5-4 and TRBJ1-1; TRBD1 matches 7 bases. CDR3 size: 14 residues. Germline CDR1 reads SGHNT; CDR2 reads YYREEE (reference sequence). Unmatched junction bases numbered 2, after V lost 2 bases and J lost 1 base. Written as DNA, the CDR3 is TGTGCCAGCAGCTTCAAGGGGGCGAACACTGAAGCTTTCTTT. Its translation is CASSFKGANTEAFF.

The chain has TRBV6-6 and TRBJ2-7; 8 bases map to TRBD1. The CDR3 loop spans 16 amino acids. Germline trimming cut 2 bases from V and 2 bases from J; bases unmatched to any gene: 8. Germline values: CDR1 MNHNY, CDR2 SVGAGI (reference sequence). The CDR3 sequence: CASSYTRQGYAYEQYF. DNA of the CDR3: TGTGCCAGCAGTTACACGCGACAGGGGTATGCCTACGAGCAGTACTTC.

The chain has TRBV6-1 and TRBJ2-2; possibly TRBD1 for D (5 bases). This CDR3 is built from 16 residues. From germline, CDR1 is MNHNS and CDR2 SASEGT. V lost 1 base and J lost 3, with 12 bases in between. The CDR3 nucleotides read TGTGCCAGCAGTGAAGATCCAGGGTGGGACACCGGGGAGCTGTTTTTT. This translates into CASSEDPGWDTGELFF.

This clone was seen only once. The chain uses TRBV19 and TRBJ2-5, with D uncertain. There are 13 residues in the CDR3. V lost 5 bases to trimming and J lost 0 bases, with 7 bases between them. The germline V gene has CDR1 LNHDA and CDR2 SQIVND (reference sequence). The CDR3 reads CASSGENQETQYF. The CDR3 nucleotides read TGTGCCAGTAGTGGGGAAAACCAAGAGACCCAGTACTTC.

The V gene is TRBV5-6, the J gene TRBJ2-3; D not resolved. V was cut by 0 bases and J by 3 bases, with 14 bases left in between. The CDR3 is 16 residues long. Germline assignment: CDR1 SGHDT and CDR2 YYEEEE. In DNA form, the CDR3 reads TGTGCCAGCAGCTTGGCCGCATTTCCAAGGACAGATACGCAGTATTTT. The encoded protein is CASSLAAFPRTDTQYF.

The chain recombines TRBV2 with TRBJ1-4, with 7 positions matching TRBD1. Unmatched junction bases numbered 6, after V lost 2 bases and J lost 3 bases. The germline V gene encodes CDR1 SNHLY and CDR2 FYNNEI. The CDR3 runs to 16 residues. This CDR3 is CASSEYPGTANEKLFF. The DNA for the CDR3 is TGTGCCAGCAGTGAATATCCCGGGACAGCTAATGAAAAACTGTTTTTT. Full variable domain (remainder filled in from reference TRBV2 and TRBJ1-4): EPEVTQTPSHQVTQMGQEVILRCVPISNHLYFYWYRQILGQKVEFLVSFYNNEISEKSEIFDDQFSVERPDGSNFTLKIRSTKLEDSAMYFCASSEYPGTANEKLFFGSGTQLSVL.

The rearrangement uses TRBV6-5 and TRBJ2-1; unclear D gene. V gave up 6 bases and J gave up 6 bases, with 12 bases separating them. Germline CDR1 is MNHEY and CDR2 is SVGAGI. This CDR3 is built from 13 residues. CDR3 DNA sequence: TGTGCCAGCAGCCTCGGAGTTGCCAATGAGCAGTTCTTC. It translates to CASSLGVANEQFF.

V gene TRBV25-1 combines with J gene TRBJ2-2; no clear D gene. CDR3 size: 15 residues. The V gene lost 3 bases and the J gene lost 0 bases, with 8 bases spanning the gap. Germline V lookup: CDR1 MGHDK, CDR2 SYGVNS. CDR3 DNA: TGTGCCAGCAGTGAGGTAACAGCGAACACCGGGGAGCTGTTTTTT. Its protein is CASSEVTANTGELFF.

The chain joins TRBV28 to TRBJ2-1, with 7 bases fitting TRBD1. CDR3 length equals 17 residues. Looked up from germline, CDR1 is MDHEN and CDR2 is SYDVKM. V was pared by 6 bases and J by 7 bases, with 18 bases of the junction left unmatched. The CDR3 protein is CASSRRGDREYWNEQFF. As DNA, the CDR3 is TGTGCCAGCAGCCGACGGGGTGACAGGGAATATTGGAATGAGCAGTTCTTC.

The chain joins TRBV30 to TRBJ1-1, with D unresolved. V was pared by 0 bases and J by 1 base, with 12 bases between. The germline V gene has CDR1 GTSNPN and CDR2 SVGIG (reference sequence). The CDR3 contains 15 residues. The chain's CDR3 is CAWSVRAGANTEAFF. The DNA of the CDR3 is TGTGCCTGGAGTGTACGTGCGGGAGCGAACACTGAAGCTTTCTTT.

This chain uses TRBV29-1 with TRBJ2-5, with TRBD1 as a possible D gene (5 bases). Trimming stripped 4 bases from V and 5 bases from J, with 11 bases between. CDR1 and CDR2 (germline): SQVTM, ANQGSEA. The CDR3 is 12 amino acids. The CDR3 DNA is TGCAGCGTTGTAGGGGAAGGGGAGACCCAGTACTTC. It is translated as CSVVGEGETQYF.

The chain couples TRBV27 to TRBJ2-1; D possibly corresponds to TRBD2 (5 bases). This CDR3 region has 14 residues. Germline lookup yields CDR1 MNHEY and CDR2 SMNVEV (reference sequence). Trimming removed 5 bases at V and 7 bases at J, with 15 bases between. The CDR3 coding sequence is TGTGCCAGCAGTCTCGGATTAACGGGGAATGAGCAGTTCTTC. It yields the protein CASSLGLTGNEQFF.

This rearrangement joins TRBV6-5 to TRBJ1-1; no clear D. With 0 bases removed from V and 1 base from J, the gap between germline ends came to 9 bases. This CDR3 region has 15 residues. CDR1 and CDR2 (germline): MNHEY, SVGAGI. CDR3 loop: CASSYSTPANTEAFF. In nucleotides, the CDR3 is TGTGCCAGCAGTTACTCGACCCCAGCGAACACTGAAGCTTTCTTT.

The gene calls are TRBV28 and TRBJ2-3, with no clear D. V was cut by 1 base and J by 5 bases, with 13 bases left in between. The CDR3 consists of 15 residues. From germline, CDR1 is MDHEN and CDR2 SYDVKM. This CDR3 reads CASSLSASLGDTQYF. Here the CDR3 DNA reads TGTGCCAGCAGTTTATCCGCGTCCCTCGGAGATACGCAGTATTTT.

This clone was observed a few times. The DNA of the CDR3 is TGTGCCCACCAGCCGGACACCATATATTTT. Protein sequence: CAHQPDTIYF. The chain uses TRBV7-9 and TRBJ1-3, with D uncertain. CDR1 and CDR2 (germline): SEHNR, FQNEAQ (reference sequence). V was trimmed by 11 bases and J by 8 bases, leaving 10 bases between them. CDR3 length equals 10 residues.

This chain joins TRBV10-3 and TRBJ2-7; 7 positions match TRBD1. After removal of 9 bases from V and 2 bases from J, the junction contained 7 bases not matched to a gene. This CDR3 is 13 amino acids long. Germline CDR1 and CDR2: ENHRY and SYGVKD. CDR3: CAILRDSTYEQYF. CDR3 bases: TGTGCCATTCTCCGGGACAGCACCTACGAGCAGTACTTC.

V and J are TRBV30 and TRBJ1-2; 9 bases match TRBD1. Germline values: CDR1 GTSNPN, CDR2 SVGIG (reference sequence). V dropped 1 base and J dropped 3; count of bases not matched to a gene: 6. The CDR3 extends over 15 amino acids. CDR3 bases: TGTGCCTGGAGTGCGCCTGGGACAGGGCACTATGGCTACACCTTC. It encodes CAWSAPGTGHYGYTF.

The chain has TRBV9 and TRBJ2-7; 8 nucleotides line up with TRBD2. V was pared by 6 bases and J by 3 bases, with 8 bases of the junction left unmatched. Germline V gene lookup returns CDR1 SGDLS and CDR2 YYNGEE. CDR3 length equals 14 residues. CDR3 loop: CASMDPLADYEQYF. In DNA, the CDR3 is TGTGCCAGCATGGATCCACTAGCGGACTACGAGCAGTACTTC.

V usage is TRBV6-5 and J usage is TRBJ2-7; D might be TRBD2 (5 bases). CDR1 and CDR2 (germline): MNHEY, SVGAGI. V was cut by 5 bases and J by 5 bases, with 19 bases left in between. The CDR3 length is 15 residues. The CDR3 bases are TGTGCCAGCAGTCGTAGAGGGTGGGAGAGGGACGAGCAGTACTTC. It specifies CASSRRGWERDEQYF.

Remarks on this clone: An end of the junction does not agree with germline; a read error may underlie this. The V and J genes are TRBV7-7 and TRBJ2-5; 8 positions match TRBD1. Germline V CDR1 and CDR2: SSHAT, FNYEAQ (reference sequence). There are 15 residues in the CDR3. The CDR3 DNA is TGTGCTAGCAGCTTGGGCCAGGGGGCGGCGGAGACCCAGTACTTC. Protein sequence: CASSLGQGAAETQYF. Full variable domain (rest looked up from reference TRBV7-7 and TRBJ2-5): GAGVSQSPRYKVTKRGQDVTLRCDPISSHATLYWYQQALGQGPEFLTYFNYEAQPDKSGLPSDRFSAERPEGSISTLTIQRTEQRDSAMYRCASSLGQGAAETQYFGPGTRLLVL.

This clone is a singleton in its sample. This chain links TRBV27 with TRBJ2-1; no definite D call. Germline loops: CDR1 MNHEY, CDR2 SMNVEV (reference sequence). Trimming cost V 1 base and J 1 base, with 14 bases left between them. CDR3 length: 17 amino acids. In DNA, the CDR3 is TGTGCCAGCAGTTTATTAAGCGCAGGCTCATCCTACAATGAGCAGTTCTTC. This gives the protein CASSLLSAGSSYNEQFF.

The CDR3 spells CASSYRGYEQYF. The CDR3 nucleotides are TGTGCCAGCAGCTATCGTGGGTACGAGCAGTACTTC. This rearrangement joins TRBV21-1 to TRBJ2-7. TRBV21-1 is reported as a pseudogene. The CDR3 covers 12 residues.

J is TRBJ2-2 and V is TRBV6-1; 7 bases agree with TRBD1. Germline trimming cut 7 bases from V and 2 bases from J; bases unmatched to any gene: 7. The CDR3 is 15 residues long. Germline lookup yields CDR1 MNHNS and CDR2 SASEGT. The CDR3 DNA reads as TGTGCCAGCACAGGACAGGTTCTCAACACCGGGGAGCTGTTTTTT. This encodes CASTGQVLNTGELFF.